Below are 24 T cell receptor beta chains sequenced from a single sample in a study of T-cell reconstitution after alpha-beta-depleted transplantation in children. Unique molecular identifiers were used in preparing the TCRbeta library. TCRdb re-analysed the PCR reads in MiXCR, keeping a single row per CDR3 protein. The data show about 870,000 distinct CDR3 sequences, with under 20% seen just once and roughly 4.8% held by the top ten. This specimen consisted of PBMCs, mostly from graft donor cells, obtained 360 days after TCRalphabeta/CD19-depleted stem cell transplant. The receptors shown here come from a male patient aged 10 to 17 who had a stem cell transplant for acute lymphoblastic leukemia, so the T cells may come from the graft donor.

This clonotype was observed once. The V gene is TRBV9, the J gene TRBJ2-1; D ambiguous. Trimming took 3 bases from V and 0 from J, leaving 7 bases between them. CDR3 length equals 14 residues. Germline V gene data show CDR1 as SGDLS and CDR2 as YYNGEE. CDR3 amino acids: CASSAMSSYNEQFF. The DNA for the CDR3 is TGTGCCAGCAGCGCCATGAGCTCCTACAATGAGCAGTTCTTC.

The V and J genes are TRBV29-1 and TRBJ2-1; tentative D call: TRBD1 (5 bases). The CDR3 spans 11 residues. Germline V gene lookup returns CDR1 SQVTM and CDR2 ANQGSEA. Trimming took off 3 bases at V and 5 bases at J, with 5 bases between the two ends. Here the CDR3 reads CSVDRDNEQFF. The CDR3 bases are TGCAGCGTTGACAGGGACAATGAGCAGTTCTTC.

This clonotype came up many times. CDR3 amino acids: CASGLAGYNEQFF. The CDR3 DNA reads as TGCGCCAGTGGACTAGCAGGCTACAATGAGCAGTTCTTC. V gene TRBV5-1 combines with J gene TRBJ2-1, with TRBD2 matching 8 bases. Germline V gene lookup returns CDR1 SGHRS and CDR2 YFSETQ. Unmatched junction bases numbered 4, after V lost 8 bases and J lost 3 bases. The CDR3 contains 13 residues.

The chain joins TRBV4-2 to TRBJ2-7; D unclear. The CDR3 consists of 13 residues. The V end was cut by 8 bases, the J end by 3 bases, with 14 bases between. Germline V gene sequence: CDR1 LGHNA, CDR2 YNFKEQ. In nucleotides, the CDR3 is TGTGCCAGCGGGCCCGACTCAAGCTACGAGCAGTACTTC. Protein sequence: CASGPDSSYEQYF.

This clonotype was observed many times. The rearrangement links TRBV5-1 to TRBJ2-1; D not resolved. Trimming pared 3 bases from V and 4 bases from J, leaving 11 bases between. This CDR3 is 14 amino acids long. The germline CDR1 and CDR2 sequences are SGHRS and YFSETQ. CDR3 amino acids: CASSSGLLYNEQFF. The CDR3 DNA is TGCGCCAGCAGCTCCGGCCTTCTTTACAATGAGCAGTTCTTC. The full variable domain, with the rest looked up from reference TRBV5-1 and TRBJ2-1, is KAGVTQTPRYLIKTRGQQVTLSCSPISGHRSVSWYQQTPGQGLQFLFEYFSETQRNKGNFPGRFSGRQFSNSRSEMNVSTLELGDSALYLCASSSGLLYNEQFFGPGTRLTVL.

This chain links TRBV20-1 with TRBJ2-1; TRBD2 aligns across 7 bases. Trimming cost V 5 bases and J 7 bases; bases outside gene matches: 11. Looked up from germline, CDR1 is DFQATT and CDR2 is SNEGSKA (reference sequence). This CDR3 is built from 14 residues. The CDR3 loop reads CSADGTTSKNEQFF. The CDR3 bases are TGCAGTGCTGACGGGACTACCAGTAAGAATGAGCAGTTCTTC.

The chain uses TRBV11-3 and TRBJ2-7; D perhaps matches TRBD1 (6 bases). The CDR3 covers 22 residues. CDR1 and CDR2 (germline): SGHNT, YENEEA. Trimming left V 1 base short and J 7 bases short, with 38 bases between. In DNA form, the CDR3 reads TGTGCCAGCAGCTTAGGAGGCAGAGGGGTCCCGCGCGGTCAGGGGCTTTATCGTGAGCAGTACTTC. Its protein product is CASSLGGRGVPRGQGLYREQYF.

The V gene is TRBV5-5, the J gene TRBJ2-3; the D is unclear. V was trimmed by 5 bases and J by 1 base, leaving 20 bases between them. CDR1 and CDR2 (germline): SGHKS, YYEKEE (reference sequence). The length of the CDR3 is 17 residues. In DNA, the CDR3 is TGTGCCAGCAGTTTAATAATCAGTAAACGGGGCACAGATACGCAGTATTTT. Amino acids: CASSLIISKRGTDTQYF. Together with reference TRBV5-5 and TRBJ2-3, the CDR3 gives the full variable domain: DAGVTQSPTHLIKTRGQQVTLRCSPISGHKSVSWYQQVLGQGPQFIFQYYEKEERGRGNFPDRFSARQFPNYSSELNVNALLLGDSALYLCASSLIISKRGTDTQYFGPGTRLTVL.

This clonotype has more than one count but fewer than ten. The V gene is TRBV6-1, the J gene TRBJ1-5; no clear D. Trimming removed 7 bases from V and 5 bases from J, with 6 bases in between. The CDR3 extends over 11 amino acids. CDR1 and CDR2 from the germline V gene are MNHNS and SASEGT. CDR3 sequence reads: CASNYDQPQHF. In DNA, the CDR3 is TGTGCCAGCAACTATGATCAGCCCCAGCATTTT.

The chain joins TRBV5-6 to TRBJ1-1, with no clear D. Looked up from germline, CDR1 is SGHDT and CDR2 is YYEEEE. V was clipped by 0 bases and J by 10 bases, with 7 bases between them. The CDR3 length is 11 residues. CDR3 DNA: TGTGCCAGCAGCTTGGGCAGCGGAGCTTTCTTT. As protein: CASSLGSGAFF.

The rearrangement uses TRBV5-1 and TRBJ2-5; 13 bases match TRBD2. The CDR3 covers 14 residues. The ends lost 4 bases at V and 8 bases at J; junction bases unmatched: 5. Germline CDR1 SGHRS, CDR2 YFSETQ. In DNA, the CDR3 is TGCGCCAGCAGCCGGGGGACTAGCGGGATAACCCAGTACTTC. Translation gives CASSRGTSGITQYF.

This rearrangement joins TRBV24-1 to TRBJ2-7; 11 bases align to TRBD2. J lost 2 bases, V lost 4 bases, and 15 bases had no gene match. The CDR3 runs to 19 residues. CDR1 and CDR2 (germline): KGHDR, SFDVKD. The CDR3, as DNA: TGTGCCACCAGTGACACCCCCGGATCCGGGACTAGCGGTACCTACGAGCAGTACTTC. It encodes CATSDTPGSGTSGTYEQYF.

The sample holds a few counts of this clonotype. The gene calls are TRBV5-1 and TRBJ2-3; 9 bases fit TRBD2. Per germline, CDR1 SGHRS and CDR2 YFSETQ. Trimming at V came to 7 bases and at J to 5 bases, leaving 14 bases not matched to a gene. This CDR3 region has 16 residues. The CDR3 loop reads CASDAGNSGSLDTQYF. The CDR3 DNA reads TGCGCCAGCGATGCCGGCAATAGCGGGAGTCTAGATACGCAGTATTTT.

This rearrangement joins TRBV18 to TRBJ2-5; D gene ambiguous. This CDR3 has 12 residues. Trimming removed 2 bases at V and 7 bases at J, with 8 bases between. Germline lookup yields CDR1 KGHSH and CDR2 LQKENI. The CDR3 protein is CASSPKILTQYF. CDR3 DNA sequence: TGTGCCAGCTCACCAAAGATTCTGACCCAGTACTTC. Drawing the rest from reference TRBV18 and TRBJ2-5, the complete variable domain is NAGVMQNPRHLVRRRGQEARLRCSPMKGHSHVYWYRQLPEEGLKFMVYLQKENIIDESGMPKERFSAEFPKEGPSILRIQQVVRGDSAAYFCASSPKILTQYFGPGTRLLVL.

This chain connects TRBV6-6 to TRBJ2-3; a weak D match, TRBD2 (6 bases). V shed 9 bases and J shed 0 bases, with 10 bases lying between them. Germline values: CDR1 MNHNY, CDR2 SVGAGI (reference sequence). CDR3 size: 13 residues. This CDR3 is CASGGTSTDTQYF. The CDR3 region has the DNA TGTGCCAGTGGGGGGACTAGCACAGATACGCAGTATTTT.

The gene calls are TRBV6-5 and TRBJ2-7; TRBD2 aligns across 12 bases. V dropped 4 bases and J dropped 3; count of bases not matched to a gene: 4. The CDR3 is 15 amino acids. Germline V CDR1 and CDR2: MNHEY, SVGAGI. CDR3 loop: CASSSRTSGNYEQYF. The DNA of the CDR3 is TGTGCCAGCAGTTCCCGGACTAGCGGGAACTACGAGCAGTACTTC.

The chain links TRBV7-6 to TRBJ1-3; 7 bases are a match to TRBD1. V trimming: 1 base; J trimming: 4 bases; junction bases outside the gene matches: 4. Germline values: CDR1 SGHVS, CDR2 FNYEAQ. The CDR3 consists of 15 residues. CDR3 in DNA: TGTGCCAGCAGCTTAGGGGGACAGCTGGGAAACACCATATATTTT. This gives the protein CASSLGGQLGNTIYF.

The rearrangement joins TRBV21-1 to TRBJ1-5; TRBD1 was called by the table and not checked on the DNA. TRBV21-1 is given as a pseudogene. The CDR3 sequence is 15 residues long. CDR3 DNA: TGTGCCAGCAGCAAAGCTGACAGGGGCCATCAGCCCCAGCATTTT. Amino acids: CASSKADRGHQPQHF.

The CDR3 spells CAATGNTGELFF. The CDR3 DNA sequence: TGTGCCGCTACCGGGAACACCGGGGAGCTGTTTTTT. The chain has TRBV27 and TRBJ2-2; no clear D. Per germline, CDR1 MNHEY and CDR2 SMNVEV (reference sequence). Between the trimmed V and J ends, which lost 11 bases and 1 base, there was a span of 8 bases. This CDR3 is built from 12 residues.

The rearrangement uses TRBV7-9 and TRBJ2-7; TRBD1 matches at 8 bases. This CDR3 comprises 15 residues. Germline CDR1 SEHNR, CDR2 FQNEAQ (reference sequence). Losses at the gene ends were 5 bases for V and 2 bases for J; bases not matched to a gene: 8. CDR3: CASSQGTGGPYEQYF. CDR3 bases: TGTGCCAGCAGCCAGGGGACAGGAGGACCCTACGAGCAGTACTTC.

This clonotype has more than one count but fewer than ten. The gene calls are TRBV7-9 and TRBJ2-1, with D tentatively TRBD1 (6 bases). Germline V gene sequence: CDR1 SEHNR, CDR2 FQNEAQ (reference sequence). The CDR3 runs 17 residues. Trimming took off 5 bases at V and 4 bases at J, with 21 bases between the two ends. In DNA form, the CDR3 reads TGTGCCAGCAGCGGCCGTCGTAGGGGGAGCGGTTACAATGAGCAGTTCTTC. This encodes CASSGRRRGSGYNEQFF.

This clonotype was counted a few times. This chain uses TRBV12-3 or TRBV12-4 with TRBJ1-1, with D tentatively TRBD1 (6 bases). Trimming shortened V by 2 bases and J by 0 bases, and 10 bases separated the two germline ends. There are 15 residues in the CDR3. CDR3 in DNA: TGTGCCAGCAGTTTACCACAGGGATTGAACACTGAAGCTTTCTTT. Translating it yields CASSLPQGLNTEAFF.

This chain links TRBV20-1 with TRBJ1-5; D might be TRBD1 (5 bases). In germline, CDR1 is DFQATT, CDR2 SNEGSKA (reference sequence). V lost 2 bases, J lost 3 bases, and 23 bases lay in between. CDR3 length: 18 amino acids. The CDR3 protein is CSARKRREAGNDNQPQHF. In nucleotides, the CDR3 is TGCAGTGCTAGAAAACGTCGGGAGGCAGGGAATGACAATCAGCCCCAGCATTTT.

This clonotype was seen a few times. V usage is TRBV27 and J usage is TRBJ1-3, with 7 positions matching TRBD1. V lost 5 bases, J lost 6 bases, and 7 bases stayed unmatched. This CDR3 is built from 14 residues. CDR1 is MNHEY and CDR2 is SMNVEV in the germline V gene (reference sequence). Written as DNA, the CDR3 is TGTGCCAGCAGTCCGCAGGGGGAAAAAAACACCATATATTTT. Protein product: CASSPQGEKNTIYF.